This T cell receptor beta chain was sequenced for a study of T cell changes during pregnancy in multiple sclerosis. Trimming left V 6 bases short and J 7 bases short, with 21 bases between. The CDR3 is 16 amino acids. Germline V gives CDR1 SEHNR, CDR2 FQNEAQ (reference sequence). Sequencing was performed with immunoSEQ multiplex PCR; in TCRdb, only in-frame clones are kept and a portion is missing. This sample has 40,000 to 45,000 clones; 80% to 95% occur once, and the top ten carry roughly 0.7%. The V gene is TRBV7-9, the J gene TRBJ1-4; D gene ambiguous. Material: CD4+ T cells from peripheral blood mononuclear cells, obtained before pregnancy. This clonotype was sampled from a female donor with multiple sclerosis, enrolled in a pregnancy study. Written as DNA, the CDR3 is TGTGCCAGCAGTTACCGGACGGGAATTTTAGGTGAAAAACTGTTTTTT. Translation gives CASSYRTGILGEKLFF.